This T cell receptor beta chain was recovered during a study of vaccination and CD4 T cells after COVID-19. Across the whole study: Convalescents were six males and four females, two of them Hispanic.

By share, this clonotype ranks as medium-sized (0.01 to 0.1%). Antigen specificity is unknown. One junction end disagrees with the germline gene, perhaps due to a read error. The germline V gene encodes CDR1 SSHAT and CDR2 FNYEAQ (reference sequence). The CDR3 runs 14 residues. Treatment indicated: roughly nine-day PBMC culture with coronavirus spike peptide pools or control peptides (ViraFEST assay). Cultured CD4+ T cells had their DNA profiled by the Oncomine TCR Beta short-read assay. Each CDR3 protein gets one entry after TCRdb re-called the PCR reads with MiXCR. The sample yields about 4,800 distinct CDR3 sequences, 65% to 80% seen once.

The chain links TRBV7-7 to TRBJ2-1; TRBD1 or TRBD2 may be the D gene (5 bases each). The material sequenced was CD4+ T cells from blood, cultured in vitro. This receptor was identified in a human donor who had recovered from COVID-19. CDR3: CASSLGGGSTEQFF. The CDR3 nucleotides read TGTGCTAGCAGCTTAGGTGGGGGTTCGACAGAGCAGTTCTTC.